Sequencing of this T cell receptor (beta chain) was carried out in a study of early T cells in non-severe SARS-CoV-2 infection. Study at large: It was bulk RNA from unsorted whole blood that was sequenced, and the chains were unpaired. Whole-study findings and limits: Matches to VDJdb favored anti-spike CD8 responses and missed private and CD4 specificities.

A few counts support this clonotype. Its target is not known. V gave up 1 base and J gave up 5 bases; unmatched junction bases: 4. Germline CDR1 reads SQVTM; CDR2 reads ANQGSEA. The CDR3 sequence is 15 residues long. Researchers tagged individual cDNA molecules with unique molecular identifiers. TCRdb reprocessed the 5' RACE reads via MiXCR and lists one record per CDR3 protein. The data hold tens of thousands of distinct CDR3 sequences, with 8.5% to 10% observed a single time. This TCR was recovered from an adult who was a healthcare worker with PCR-confirmed SARS-CoV-2 infection or an uninfected control (not recorded which). The chain is built from TRBV29-1 and TRBJ2-5; 13 positions agree with TRBD2. Sequencing input: whole blood. In DNA form, the CDR3 reads TGCAGCGTTGAAGGGGTACTAGCGGGAGGGGAGACCCAGTACTTC. Translating it yields CSVEGVLAGGETQYF.